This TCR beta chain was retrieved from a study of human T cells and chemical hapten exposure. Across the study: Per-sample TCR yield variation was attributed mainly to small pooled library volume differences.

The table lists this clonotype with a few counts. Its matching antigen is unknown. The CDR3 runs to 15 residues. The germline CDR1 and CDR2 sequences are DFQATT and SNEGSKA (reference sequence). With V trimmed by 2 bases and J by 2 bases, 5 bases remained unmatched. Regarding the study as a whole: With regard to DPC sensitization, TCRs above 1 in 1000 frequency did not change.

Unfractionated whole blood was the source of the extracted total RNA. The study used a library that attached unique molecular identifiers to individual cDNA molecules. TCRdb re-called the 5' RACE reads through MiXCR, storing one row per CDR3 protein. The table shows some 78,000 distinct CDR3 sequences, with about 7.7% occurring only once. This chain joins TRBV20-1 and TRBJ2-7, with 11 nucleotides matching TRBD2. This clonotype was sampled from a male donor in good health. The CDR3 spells CSARLTSGSPYEQYF. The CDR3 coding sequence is TGCAGTGCTAGACTTACTAGCGGGAGTCCCTACGAGCAGTACTTC.